This T cell receptor (beta chain) appears in the sequencing data of a study of T cells and Merkel cell carcinoma outcomes. Study-level findings and limits: Merkel cell carcinoma outcomes were reportedly predicted by repertoire and T-cell density.

With regard to this clone: Its antigen is currently unknown.

Clones were read by immunoSEQ multiplex PCR, and TCRdb kept only the in-frame ones, dropping some. In the table there are about 19,000 clones, approximately 80% of which are singletons. Looked up from germline, CDR1 is SNHLY and CDR2 is FYNNEI. Trimming took 3 bases from V and 5 from J, leaving 11 bases between them. The CDR3 is 14 amino acids. The V call is TRBV2, the J call TRBJ1-5; no firm D call. The TCR was taken from a human donor with Merkel cell carcinoma. Sequenced: tumor tissue from Merkel cell carcinoma. CDR3 nucleotide sequence: TGTGCCAGCAGTGATGGAATCCGACATCAGCCCCAGCATTTT. Residues: CASSDGIRHQPQHF.